In its sample, the clone carrying this T cell receptor beta chain was seen a few times. Antigen: not known. Amplification of TCR beta CDR3 regions used RNA transcripts. RT-PCR with HTBI primers came first, then second-round multiplex PCR. TCRdb re-derived calls from the multiplex PCR reads in MiXCR, one entry per CDR3 protein. Of approximately 540,000 distinct CDR3 sequences in the sample, about 40% were seen once. The entry originates in a study of Graves' ophthalmopathy and Graves' hyperthyroidism. The germline V gene has CDR1 SNHLY and CDR2 FYNNEI. V was pared by 9 bases and J by 6 bases, with 9 bases between. The CDR3 totals 10 residues. Overall study results and limits: Among thyroid clonotypes expanded above 0.001 frequency, most also appeared in blood.

Sequenced input: peripheral blood or thyroid tissue (not recorded which). The TCR was taken from an adult man with Graves' hyperthyroidism. The V call is TRBV2, the J call TRBJ2-7, with D possibly matching TRBD1 (7 bases). DNA for the CDR3: TGTGCCAGTCAGGGGGGCGAGCAGTACTTC. Its translation: CASQGGEQYF.